This T cell receptor (beta chain) was identified in a study of untreated major depressive disorder. General observations from the study: In every subject, the five largest TRBV05-01 clones were private.

Sequencing was performed with immunoSEQ multiplex PCR; in TCRdb, only in-frame clones are kept and a portion is missing. This sample has tens of thousands of clones; roughly 91% occur once, and the top ten carry around 0.3%. V lost 6 bases and J lost 5; bases outside the gene matches: 5. CDR3 size: 14 residues. Germline V CDR1 and CDR2: SNHLY, FYNNEI. For sex, age, current smoking status and body mass index, every depressed patient had a pairwise-matched non-depressed control. Concerning this clone itself: Its antigen is undetermined.

The receptor was isolated from a man between 25 and 39 years old in good health. The chain couples TRBV2 to TRBJ2-7; the match to TRBD2 covers 12 bases. Material: CD4+ T cells from PBMCs. The CDR3 reads CASSPTSGSHEQYF. The DNA of the CDR3 is TGTGCCAGCAGCCCGACTAGCGGGAGTCACGAGCAGTACTTC.